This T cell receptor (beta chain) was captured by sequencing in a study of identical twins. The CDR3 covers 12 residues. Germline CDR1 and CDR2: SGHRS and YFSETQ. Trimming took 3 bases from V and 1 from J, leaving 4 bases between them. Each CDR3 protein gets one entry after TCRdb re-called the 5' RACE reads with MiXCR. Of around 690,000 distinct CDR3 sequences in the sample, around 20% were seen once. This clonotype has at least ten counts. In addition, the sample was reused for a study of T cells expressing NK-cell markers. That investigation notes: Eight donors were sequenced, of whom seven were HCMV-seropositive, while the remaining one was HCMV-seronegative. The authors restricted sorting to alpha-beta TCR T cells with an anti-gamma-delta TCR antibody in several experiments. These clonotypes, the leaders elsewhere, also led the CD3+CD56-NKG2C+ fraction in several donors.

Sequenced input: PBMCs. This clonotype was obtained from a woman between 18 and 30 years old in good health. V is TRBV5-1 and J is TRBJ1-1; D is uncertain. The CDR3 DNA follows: TGCGCCAGCAGCTCGCAGAACACTGAAGCTTTCTTT. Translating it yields CASSSQNTEAFF.